This T cell receptor beta chain emerged from a study of cytomegalovirus exposure and HLA in healthy donors. Study-wide results and limits: Per a prior analysis, the majority of TCR beta V segments were productive roughly 87% or roughly 30% of the time.

The length of the CDR3 is 14 residues. From germline, CDR1 is MGHRA and CDR2 YSYEKL. Trimming took 0 bases from V and 3 from J, leaving 9 bases between them. Amplification used 60 Vbeta primers and 13 Jbeta primers. Produced via immunoSEQ multiplex PCR; TCRdb's table is partial and in-frame only. The table lists 50,000 or so clones, 45% to 70% of them singletons. Sampled while nominally healthy, donors likely had unrecorded immune exposures. A note on this clone: What it recognizes is unknown.

Sequenced input: PBMCs. The chain couples TRBV4-1 to TRBJ2-7; D gene unclear. This clonotype was obtained from a human donor in good health. CDR3 loop: CASSQEELFYEQYF. CDR3 nucleotides: TGCGCCAGCAGCCAAGAAGAACTTTTCTACGAGCAGTACTTC.